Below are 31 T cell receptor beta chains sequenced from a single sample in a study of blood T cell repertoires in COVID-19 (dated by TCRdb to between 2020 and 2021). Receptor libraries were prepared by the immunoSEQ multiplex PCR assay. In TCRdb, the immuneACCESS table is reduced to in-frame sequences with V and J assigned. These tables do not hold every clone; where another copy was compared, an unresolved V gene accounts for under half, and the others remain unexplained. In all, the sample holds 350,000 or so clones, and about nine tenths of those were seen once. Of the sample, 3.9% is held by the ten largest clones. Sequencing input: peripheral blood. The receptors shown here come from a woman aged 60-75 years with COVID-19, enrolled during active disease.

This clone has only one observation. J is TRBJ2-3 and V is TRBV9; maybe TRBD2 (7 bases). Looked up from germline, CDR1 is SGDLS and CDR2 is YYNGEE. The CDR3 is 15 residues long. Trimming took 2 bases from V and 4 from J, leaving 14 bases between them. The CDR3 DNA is TGTGCCAGCAGCGTTAGGCGGGGGCCAGCAGATACGCAGTATTTT. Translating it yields CASSVRRGPADTQYF. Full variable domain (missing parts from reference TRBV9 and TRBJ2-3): DSGVTQTPKHLITATGQRVTLRCSPRSGDLSVYWYQQSLDQGLQFLIQYYNGEERAKGNILERFSAQQFPDLHSELNLSSLELGDSALYFCASSVRRGPADTQYFGPGTRLTVL.

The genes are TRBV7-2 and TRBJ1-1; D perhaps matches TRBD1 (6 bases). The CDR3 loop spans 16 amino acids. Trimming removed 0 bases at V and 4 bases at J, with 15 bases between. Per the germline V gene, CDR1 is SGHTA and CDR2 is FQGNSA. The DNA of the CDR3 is TGTGCCAGCAGCTTAGCCGCCAAACAGGGCTGCACTGAAGCTTTCTTT. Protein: CASSLAAKQGCTEAFF.

The DNA of the CDR3 is TGCGCCAGCAGCCAAGATGAATCTAGGGGGCGCACCTATGGCTACACCTTC. It specifies CASSQDESRGRTYGYTF. V is TRBV4-1 and J is TRBJ1-2; 7 bases agree with TRBD1. Germline loops: CDR1 MGHRA, CDR2 YSYEKL. Losses at the gene ends were 0 bases for V and 4 bases for J; bases not matched to a gene: 11. This CDR3 region has 17 residues.

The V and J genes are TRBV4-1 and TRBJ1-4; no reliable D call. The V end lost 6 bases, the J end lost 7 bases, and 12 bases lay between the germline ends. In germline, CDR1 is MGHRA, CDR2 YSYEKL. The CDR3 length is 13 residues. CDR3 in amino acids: CASSRRLGEKLFF. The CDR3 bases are TGCGCCAGCAGTCGGAGGCTGGGTGAAAAACTGTTTTTT.

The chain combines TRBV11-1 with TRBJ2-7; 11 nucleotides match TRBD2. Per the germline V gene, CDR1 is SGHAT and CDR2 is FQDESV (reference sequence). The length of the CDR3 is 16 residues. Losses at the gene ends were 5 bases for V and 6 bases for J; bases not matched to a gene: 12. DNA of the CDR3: TGTGCCAGCAGCCAAATAGGACTAGCGGGTTTTTCCGAGCAGTACTTC. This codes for CASSQIGLAGFSEQYF.

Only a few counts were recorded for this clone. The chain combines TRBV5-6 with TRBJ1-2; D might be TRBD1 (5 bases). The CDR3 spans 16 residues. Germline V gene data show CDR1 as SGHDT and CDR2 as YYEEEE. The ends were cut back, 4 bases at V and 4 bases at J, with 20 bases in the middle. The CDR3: CASSLRNRQGAYGYTF. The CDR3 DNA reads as TGTGCCAGCAGCCTACGAAATAGGCAGGGTGCCTATGGCTACACCTTC.

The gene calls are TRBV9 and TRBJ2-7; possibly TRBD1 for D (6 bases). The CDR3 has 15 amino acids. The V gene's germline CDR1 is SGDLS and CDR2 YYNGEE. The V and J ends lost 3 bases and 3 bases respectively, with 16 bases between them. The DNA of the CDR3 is TGTGCCAGCAGCGCGGGGCCACAGGGAATCTACGAGCAGTACTTC. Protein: CASSAGPQGIYEQYF.

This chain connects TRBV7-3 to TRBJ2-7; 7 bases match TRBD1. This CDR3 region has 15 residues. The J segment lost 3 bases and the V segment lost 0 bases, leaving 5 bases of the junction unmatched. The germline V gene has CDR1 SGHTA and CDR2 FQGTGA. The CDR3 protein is CASSLTYRGVYEQYF. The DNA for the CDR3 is TGTGCCAGCAGCTTAACGTACAGGGGAGTCTACGAGCAGTACTTC.

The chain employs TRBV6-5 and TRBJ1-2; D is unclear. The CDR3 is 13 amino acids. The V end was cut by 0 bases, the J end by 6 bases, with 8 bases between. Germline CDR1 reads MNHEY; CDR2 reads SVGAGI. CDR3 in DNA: TGTGCCAGCAGTTACTCCACCGGGAATGGCTACACCTTC. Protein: CASSYSTGNGYTF.

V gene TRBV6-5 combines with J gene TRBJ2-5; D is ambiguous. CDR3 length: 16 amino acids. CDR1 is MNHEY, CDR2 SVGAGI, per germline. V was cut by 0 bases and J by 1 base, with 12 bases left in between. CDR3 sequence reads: CASSYSIASSQETQYF. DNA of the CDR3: TGTGCCAGCAGTTACTCGATAGCCAGTTCCCAAGAGACCCAGTACTTC.

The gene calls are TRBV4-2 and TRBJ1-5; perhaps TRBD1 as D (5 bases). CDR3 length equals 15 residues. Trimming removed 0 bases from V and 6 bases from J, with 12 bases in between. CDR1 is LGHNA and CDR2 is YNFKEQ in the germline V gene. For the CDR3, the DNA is TGTGCCAGCAGCCAAGACCCTCAGGGAAGTCAGCCCCAGCATTTT. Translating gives CASSQDPQGSQPQHF.

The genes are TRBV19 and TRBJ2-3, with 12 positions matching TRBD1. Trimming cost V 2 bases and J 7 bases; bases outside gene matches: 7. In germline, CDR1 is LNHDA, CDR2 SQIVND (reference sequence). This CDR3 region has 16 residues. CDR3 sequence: CASSISPGQGAYTQYF. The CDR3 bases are TGTGCCAGTAGTATATCCCCGGGACAGGGGGCGTATACGCAGTATTTT.

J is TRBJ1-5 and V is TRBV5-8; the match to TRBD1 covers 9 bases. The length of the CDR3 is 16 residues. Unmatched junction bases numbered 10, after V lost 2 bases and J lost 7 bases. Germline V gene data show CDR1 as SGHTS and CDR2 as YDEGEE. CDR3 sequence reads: CASSLRPGTGIQPQHF. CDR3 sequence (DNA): TGTGCCAGCAGCTTACGCCCCGGGACAGGGATCCAGCCCCAGCATTTT.

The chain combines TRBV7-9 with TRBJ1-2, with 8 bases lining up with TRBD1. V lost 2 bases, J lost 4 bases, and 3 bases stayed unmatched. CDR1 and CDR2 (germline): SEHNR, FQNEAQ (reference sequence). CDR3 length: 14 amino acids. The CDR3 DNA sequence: TGTGCCAGCAGCTTACAGGGGGCAGGCTATGGCTACACCTTC. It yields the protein CASSLQGAGYGYTF. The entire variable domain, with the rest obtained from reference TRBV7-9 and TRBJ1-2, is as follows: DTGVSQNPRHKITKRGQNVTFRCDPISEHNRLYWYRQTLGQGPEFLTYFQNEAQLEKSRLLSDRFSAERPKGSFSTLEIQRTEQGDSAMYLCASSLQGAGYGYTFGSGTRLTVV.

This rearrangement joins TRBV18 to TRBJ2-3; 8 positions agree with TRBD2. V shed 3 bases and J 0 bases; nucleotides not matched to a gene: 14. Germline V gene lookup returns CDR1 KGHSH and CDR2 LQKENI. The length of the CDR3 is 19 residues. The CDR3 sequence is CASSPFFEAGVLSTDTQYF. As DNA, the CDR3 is TGTGCCAGCTCACCCTTTTTCGAAGCGGGGGTCCTAAGCACAGATACGCAGTATTTT.

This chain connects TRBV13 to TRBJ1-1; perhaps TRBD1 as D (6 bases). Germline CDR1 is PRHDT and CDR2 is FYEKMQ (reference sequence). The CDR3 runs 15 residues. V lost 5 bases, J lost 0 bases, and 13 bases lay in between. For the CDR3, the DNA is TGTGCCAGCAGCCGCTCCCGGGACATGAACACTGAAGCTTTCTTT. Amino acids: CASSRSRDMNTEAFF.

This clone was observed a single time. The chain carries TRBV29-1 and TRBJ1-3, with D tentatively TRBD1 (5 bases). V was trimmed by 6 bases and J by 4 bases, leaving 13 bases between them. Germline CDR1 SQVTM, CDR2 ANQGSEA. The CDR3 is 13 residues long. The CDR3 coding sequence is TGCAGCGTCGGCGGGGGACCGGGAAACACCATATATTTT. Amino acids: CSVGGGPGNTIYF.

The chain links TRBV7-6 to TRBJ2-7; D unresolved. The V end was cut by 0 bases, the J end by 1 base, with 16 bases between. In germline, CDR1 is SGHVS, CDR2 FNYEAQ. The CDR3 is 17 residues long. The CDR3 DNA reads TGTGCCAGCAGCTTAGCGATGCGTGGTTCGGGTTCCTACGAGCAGTACTTC. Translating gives CASSLAMRGSGSYEQYF.

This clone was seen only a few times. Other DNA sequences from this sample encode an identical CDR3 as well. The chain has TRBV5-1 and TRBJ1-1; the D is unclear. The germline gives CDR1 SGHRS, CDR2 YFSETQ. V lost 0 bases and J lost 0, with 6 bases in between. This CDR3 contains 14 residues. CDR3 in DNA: TGCGCCAGCAGCTTGGGGCAGATGAACACTGAAGCTTTCTTT. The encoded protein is CASSLGQMNTEAFF.

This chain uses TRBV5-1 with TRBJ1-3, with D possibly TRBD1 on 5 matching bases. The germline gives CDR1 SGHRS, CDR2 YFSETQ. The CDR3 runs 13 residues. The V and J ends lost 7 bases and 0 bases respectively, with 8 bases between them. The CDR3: CASSGFSGNTIYF. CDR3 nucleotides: TGCGCCAGCTCAGGGTTCTCTGGAAACACCATATATTTT.

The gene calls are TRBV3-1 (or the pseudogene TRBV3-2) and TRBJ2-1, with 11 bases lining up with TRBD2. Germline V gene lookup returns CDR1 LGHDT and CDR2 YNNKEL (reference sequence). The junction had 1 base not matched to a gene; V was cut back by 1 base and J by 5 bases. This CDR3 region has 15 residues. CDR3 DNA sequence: TGTGCCAGCAGCCAAGTAGCGGGGGGGCACAATGAGCAGTTCTTC. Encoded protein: CASSQVAGGHNEQFF.

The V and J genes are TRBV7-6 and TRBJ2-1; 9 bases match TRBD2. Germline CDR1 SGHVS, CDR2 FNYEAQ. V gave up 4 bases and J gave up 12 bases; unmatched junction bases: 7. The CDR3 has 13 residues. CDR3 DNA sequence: TGTGCCAGCAGCTCCGGGACTAGCTTTGGGCAGTTCTTC. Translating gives CASSSGTSFGQFF.

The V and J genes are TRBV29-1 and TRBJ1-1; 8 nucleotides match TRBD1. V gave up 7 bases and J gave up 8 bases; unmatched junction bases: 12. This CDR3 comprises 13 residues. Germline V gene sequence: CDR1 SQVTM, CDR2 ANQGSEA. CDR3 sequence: CSAIRTGSGEAFF. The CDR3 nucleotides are TGCAGCGCCATACGGACAGGGAGCGGAGAAGCTTTCTTT.

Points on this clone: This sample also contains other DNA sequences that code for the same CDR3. The CDR3 region is CATSRGTDKNEKLFF. CDR3 sequence (DNA): TGTGCCACCAGCAGGGGGACAGACAAAAATGAAAAACTGTTTTTT. This chain connects TRBV15 to TRBJ1-4; TRBD1 aligns across 7 bases. The germline CDR1 and CDR2 sequences are LNHNV and YYDKDF (reference sequence). The ends lost 3 bases at V and 5 bases at J; junction bases unmatched: 6. CDR3 length: 15 amino acids. The whole variable domain, filled in from reference TRBV15 and TRBJ1-4, reads DAMVIQNPRYQVTQFGKPVTLSCSQTLNHNVMYWYQQKSSQAPKLLFHYYDKDFNNEADTPDNFQSRRPNTSFCFLDIRSPGLGDTAMYLCATSRGTDKNEKLFFGSGTQLSVL.

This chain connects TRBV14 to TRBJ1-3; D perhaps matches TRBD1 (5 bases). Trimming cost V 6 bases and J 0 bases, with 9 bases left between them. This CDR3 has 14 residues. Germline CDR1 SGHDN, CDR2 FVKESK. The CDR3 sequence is CASSRQYSGNTIYF. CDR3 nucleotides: TGTGCCAGCAGTCGACAGTACTCTGGAAACACCATATATTTT.

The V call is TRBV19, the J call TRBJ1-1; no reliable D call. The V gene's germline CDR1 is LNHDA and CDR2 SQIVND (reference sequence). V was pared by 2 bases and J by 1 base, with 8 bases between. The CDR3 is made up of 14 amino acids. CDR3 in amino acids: CASSIFGANTEAFF. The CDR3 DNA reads TGTGCCAGTAGTATATTCGGTGCGAACACTGAAGCTTTCTTT. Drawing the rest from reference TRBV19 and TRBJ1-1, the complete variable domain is DGGITQSPKYLFRKEGQNVTLSCEQNLNHDAMYWYRQDPGQGLRLIYYSQIVNDFQKGDIAEGYSVSREKKESFPLTVTSAQKNPTAFYLCASSIFGANTEAFFGQGTRLTVV.

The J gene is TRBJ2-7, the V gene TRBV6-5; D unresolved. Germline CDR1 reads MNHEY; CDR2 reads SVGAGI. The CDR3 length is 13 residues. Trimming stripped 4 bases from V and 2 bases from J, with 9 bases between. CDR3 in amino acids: CASSFDTAYEQYF. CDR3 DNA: TGTGCCAGCAGTTTCGACACAGCCTACGAGCAGTACTTC.

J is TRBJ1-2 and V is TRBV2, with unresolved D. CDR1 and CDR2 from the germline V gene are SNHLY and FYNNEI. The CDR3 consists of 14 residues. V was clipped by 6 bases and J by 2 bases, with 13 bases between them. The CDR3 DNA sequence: TGTGCCAGCAGAGCCGGGTCGATAAACTATGGCTACACCTTC. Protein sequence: CASRAGSINYGYTF.

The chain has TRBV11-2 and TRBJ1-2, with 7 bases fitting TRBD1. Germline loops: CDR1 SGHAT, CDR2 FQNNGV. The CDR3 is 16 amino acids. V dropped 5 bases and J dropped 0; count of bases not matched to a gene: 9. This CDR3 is CASSRTGTETNYGYTF. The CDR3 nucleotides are TGTGCCAGCAGCCGTACGGGGACAGAGACTAACTATGGCTACACCTTC.

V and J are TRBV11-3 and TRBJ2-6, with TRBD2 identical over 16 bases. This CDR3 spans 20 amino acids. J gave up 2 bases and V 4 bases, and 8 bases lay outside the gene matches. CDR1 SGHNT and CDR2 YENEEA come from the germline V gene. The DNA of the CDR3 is TGTGCCAGCAGCTCACCACCGGGACTAGCGGGGGGGCCTGGGGCCAACGTCCTGACTTTC. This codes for CASSSPPGLAGGPGANVLTF. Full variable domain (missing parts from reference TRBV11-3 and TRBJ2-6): EAGVVQSPRYKIIEKKQPVAFWCNPISGHNTLYWYLQNLGQGPELLIRYENEEAVDDSQLPKDRFSAERLKGVDSTLKIQPAELGDSAVYLCASSSPPGLAGGPGANVLTFGAGSRLTVL.

The CDR3 protein is CASSPGTGGRGEQFF. The CDR3 DNA reads as TGTGCCAGCAGCCCCGGGACAGGGGGCCGGGGTGAGCAGTTCTTC. This sequence joins TRBV5-4 and TRBJ2-1; 12 bases fit TRBD1. Germline assignment: CDR1 SGHNT and CDR2 YYREEE (reference sequence). CDR3 length: 15 residues. V lost 4 bases and J lost 9; bases outside the gene matches: 8. The entire variable domain, with the rest obtained from reference TRBV5-4 and TRBJ2-1, is as follows: ETGVTQSPTHLIKTRGQQVTLRCSSQSGHNTVSWYQQALGQGPQFIFQYYREEENGRGNFPPRFSGLQFPNYSSELNVNALELDDSALYLCASSPGTGGRGEQFFGPGTRLTVL.